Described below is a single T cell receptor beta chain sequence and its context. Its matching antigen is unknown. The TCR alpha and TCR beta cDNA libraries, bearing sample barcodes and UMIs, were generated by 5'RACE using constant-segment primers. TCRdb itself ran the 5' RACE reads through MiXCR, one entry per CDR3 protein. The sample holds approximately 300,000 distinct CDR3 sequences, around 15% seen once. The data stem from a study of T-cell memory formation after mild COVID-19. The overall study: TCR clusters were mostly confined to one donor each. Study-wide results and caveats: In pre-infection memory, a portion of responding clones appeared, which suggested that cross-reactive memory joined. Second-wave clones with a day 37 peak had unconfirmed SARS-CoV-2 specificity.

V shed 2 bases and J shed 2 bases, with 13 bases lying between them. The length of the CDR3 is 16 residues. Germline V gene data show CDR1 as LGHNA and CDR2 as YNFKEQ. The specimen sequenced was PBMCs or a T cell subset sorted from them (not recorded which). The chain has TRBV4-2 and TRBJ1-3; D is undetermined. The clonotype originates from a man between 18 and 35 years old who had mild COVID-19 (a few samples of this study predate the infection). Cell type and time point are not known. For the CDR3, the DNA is TGTGCCAGCAGCCAACCGGGTTACGGGACTGGAAACACCATATATTTT. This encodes CASSQPGYGTGNTIYF.